The present entry profiles one TCR beta chain with its context. The data belong to a study of shared clonotypes between healthy human individuals. Measured with immunoSEQ multiplex PCR; TCRdb has only the in-frame clones, and not every one. The data contain 2 million to 2.5 million clones, just over 90% of them singletons. This CDR3 contains 14 residues. Per germline, CDR1 MNHNY and CDR2 SVGAGI (reference sequence). The trim removed 5 bases at V and 5 bases at J, leaving 6 bases unmatched. The receptor was derived from a man aged 18 to 30 in good health. Some clones in this sample may be carry-over from other donors' samples. Input material: naive CD4+ T cells from PBMCs. The subset was: CD45RA+ positively selected. The chain is built from TRBV6-6 and TRBJ2-7; 10 bases map to TRBD1. The CDR3 DNA sequence: TGTGCCAGCAGTCCTCCGGGACAGGGGAACGAGCAGTACTTC. Translation: CASSPPGQGNEQYF.